This T cell receptor beta chain was sequenced for a study of T cell clonality in common variable immunodeficiency. This clone was picked up many times. Its specificity is not known. The CDR3 goes on 3 residues after the read ends, and that part is filled in from the germline J gene. Sequenced by immunoSEQ multiplex PCR; TCRdb stores in-frame clones only, minus some. There are over 30,000 clones in the sample, none observed a single time. Germline assignment: CDR1 GTSNPN and CDR2 SVGIG (reference sequence). The CDR3 spans 14 residues. The germline V and J ends were trimmed by 8 bases and 4 bases, with 17 bases remaining between them. Whole-study results and caveats: Patient heterogeneity in the CVID cohort limited correlations between repertoire features and clinical complications. Reportedly, TCR beta sequences from common variable immunodeficiency showed fewer deletions and N-nucleotide insertions.

The sample taken for sequencing was peripheral blood mononuclear cells. The sequence was collected from a human donor with common variable immunodeficiency. The gene calls are TRBV30 and TRBJ2-2, with D unclear. The CDR3 sequence is CASFIPEATGELFF. The CDR3 bases that were read are TGTGCCAGCTTCATCCCCGAAGCCACCGGGGAG.